This is a list of T cell receptor beta chains from one sample in a study of CD8+ T cells in alopecia areata. The table came from immunoSEQ multiplex PCR; TCRdb's copy has only in-frame clones and leaves some out. The sample includes fewer than 200,000 clones, about three fifths of them seen just once. Material: CD4+ T cells sorted from blood, obtained between weeks 55 and 65, from a patient treated with tofacitinib. The receptor set was obtained from a human donor with alopecia areata. Each CDR3 is given with its conserved first and last residue. The D gene is left open where the match is weak. Clone size, where shown, is once, few, many, or a class for clones that have expanded.

D gene	clone size	J gene	V gene	CDR3 length	CDR3 protein	CDR3 DNA
.	.	TRBJ1-2	TRBV11-2	12	CASSLGVYGYTF	TGTGCCAGCAGCTTAGGGGTCTATGGCTACACCTTC
TRBD2	.	TRBJ2-3	TRBV30	16	CAWTARSGGRTDTQYF	TGTGCCTGGACCGCGCGTAGCGGGGGAAGGACAGATACGCAGTATTTT
.	.	TRBJ2-2	TRBV7-9	15	CASSTTRVDTGELFF	TGTGCCAGCAGCACCACTAGGGTCGACACCGGGGAGCTGTTTTTT
TRBD1	.	TRBJ1-5	TRBV4-2	18	CASSQSQQGVYSNQPQHF	TGTGCCAGCAGCCAATCCCAACAGGGGGTTTATAGCAATCAGCCCCAGCATTTT
.	.	TRBJ2-3	TRBV6-5	14	CASSPPLGLDTQYF	TGTGCCAGCAGTCCCCCGCTGGGGCTTGATACGCAGTATTTT
TRBD2	few	TRBJ2-7	TRBV6-6	13	CASSLLAGYEQYF	TGTGCCAGCAGTCTCTTAGCGGGTTACGAGCAGTACTTC
.	.	TRBJ2-2	TRBV9	13	CASSPHDTGELFF	TGTGCCAGCAGCCCACACGACACCGGGGAGCTGTTTTTT
.	few	TRBJ2-7	TRBV18	15	CASSPRGGTGYEQYF	TGTGCCAGCTCACCAAGGGGGGGGACCGGCTACGAGCAGTACTTC
.	few	TRBJ1-1	TRBV30	12	CAWSGYGGPAFF	TGTGCCTGGAGTGGGTACGGCGGTCCAGCTTTCTTT
.	.	TRBJ2-7	TRBV2	11	CASSDLGEQYF	TGTGCCAGCAGTGACCTAGGCGAGCAGTACTTC
TRBD2	.	TRBJ2-7	TRBV28	15	CASSRGGGVSYEQYF	TGTGCCAGCAGCCGCGGGGGAGGTGTTTCTTACGAGCAGTACTTC
.	once	TRBJ1-1	TRBV30	15	CAWNPPRLSFTEAFF	TGTGCCTGGAACCCCCCACGTCTCAGCTTCACTGAAGCTTTCTTT
TRBD1	.	TRBJ2-7	TRBV5-1	14	CASSLQGTGGEQYF	TGCGCCAGCAGCCTTCAAGGGACAGGCGGCGAGCAGTACTTC
.	.	TRBJ1-2	TRBV9	21	CASSVGPSSPGVPASNYGYTF	TGTGCCAGCAGCGTAGGGCCTTCATCCCCGGGGGTCCCCGCGTCTAACTATGGCTACACCTTC
TRBD1	.	TRBJ2-1	TRBV20-1	10	CSAVDRGQFF	TGCAGTGCTGTCGACAGGGGACAGTTCTTC
.	.	TRBJ1-2	TRBV27	13	CASSLQGLGGYTF	TGTGCCAGCAGTTTACAGGGACTGGGTGGCTACACCTTC
TRBD1	.	TRBJ2-5	TRBV29-1	14	CSVGRGPPRETQYF	TGCAGCGTCGGAAGGGGGCCCCCGAGGGAGACCCAGTACTTC
TRBD1	.	TRBJ1-1	TRBV30	14	CAWSGIGQGAQAFF	TGTGCCTGGAGCGGAATTGGACAGGGGGCGCAGGCTTTCTTT
.	.	TRBJ1-4	TRBV4-1	15	CASSPNARGGEKLFF	TGCGCCAGCAGCCCCAATGCCAGGGGAGGCGAAAAACTGTTTTTT
.	.	TRBJ2-5	TRBV9	14	CASSVSRRGETQYF	TGTGCCAGCAGCGTATCCCGGAGGGGGGAGACCCAGTACTTC
.	.	TRBJ2-5	TRBV10-2	13	CASAPHRAETQYF	TGCGCCAGCGCCCCCCACAGGGCCGAGACCCAGTACTTC
.	.	TRBJ2-3	TRBV4-1	14	CASSQQQGTDTQYF	TGCGCCAGCAGCCAACAGCAGGGCACAGATACGCAGTATTTT
.	.	TRBJ2-5	TRBV11-2	16	CASSLGRQITQETQYF	TGTGCCAGCAGCTTAGGGCGACAGATAACCCAAGAGACCCAGTACTTC
TRBD1	.	TRBJ1-4	TRBV7-9	16	CASSLMSGQRNEKLFF	TGTGCCAGCAGCTTAATGTCGGGACAGCGTAATGAAAAACTGTTTTTT
.	.	TRBJ1-2	TRBV6-1	10	CASRQYGYTF	TGTGCCAGCAGGCAGTATGGCTACACCTTC
.	.	TRBJ1-2	TRBV7-2	14	CASSRGVRGGGYTF	TGTGCCAGCAGCCGGGGCGTCAGGGGTGGCGGCTACACCTTC